These 3 T cell receptor beta chains were sequenced from one sample in a study of shared clonotypes between healthy human individuals. This table comes from immunoSEQ multiplex PCR, and its TCRdb copy is limited to in-frame clones, with some not included. The data show about 480,000 clones, over 60% seen once. Sample: PBMCs. The receptors were sampled from a woman between 40 and 55 years old in good health. Some clones in this sample may be carry-over from other donors' samples.

The rearrangement links TRBV15 to TRBJ1-2, with a tentative D call TRBD1 (6 bases). V shed 0 bases and J shed 9 bases, with 8 bases lying between them. There are 12 residues in the CDR3. CDR1 LNHNV and CDR2 YYDKDF come from the germline V gene (reference sequence). This chain's CDR3 is CATSRDTGSYTF. The CDR3 nucleotides read TGTGCCACCAGCAGAGATACAGGGAGCTACACCTTC.

This sequence joins TRBV5-6 and TRBJ1-2; no reliable D call. Germline V gene sequence: CDR1 SGHDT, CDR2 YYEEEE. With 2 bases removed from V and 3 bases from J, the gap between germline ends came to 8 bases. The CDR3 runs 13 residues. CDR3 coding DNA: TGTGCCAGCAGCTTCGGGGATTACTATGGCTACACCTTC. Translating gives CASSFGDYYGYTF.

The chain is built from TRBV30 and TRBJ2-7, with D uncertain. Germline-derived CDR1 and CDR2 are GTSNPN and SVGIG (reference sequence). Trimming took 5 bases from V and 6 from J, leaving 11 bases between them. This CDR3 has 11 residues. CDR3 in DNA: TGTGCCTGGTGCACAAGTCGCGAGCAGTACTTC. Its protein product is CAWCTSREQYF.